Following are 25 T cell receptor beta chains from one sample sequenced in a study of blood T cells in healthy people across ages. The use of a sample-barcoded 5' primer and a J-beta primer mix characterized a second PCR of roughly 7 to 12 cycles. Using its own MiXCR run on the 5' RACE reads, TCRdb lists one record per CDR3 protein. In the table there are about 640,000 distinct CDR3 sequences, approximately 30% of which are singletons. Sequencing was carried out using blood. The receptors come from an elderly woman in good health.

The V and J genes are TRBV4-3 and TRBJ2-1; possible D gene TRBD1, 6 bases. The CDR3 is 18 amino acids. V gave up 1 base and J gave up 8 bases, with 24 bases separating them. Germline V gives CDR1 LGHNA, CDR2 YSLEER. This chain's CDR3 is CASSQARRQAGVSDEQFF. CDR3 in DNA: TGCGCCAGCAGCCAAGCTCGTCGGCAGGCAGGGGTCTCTGATGAGCAGTTCTTC.

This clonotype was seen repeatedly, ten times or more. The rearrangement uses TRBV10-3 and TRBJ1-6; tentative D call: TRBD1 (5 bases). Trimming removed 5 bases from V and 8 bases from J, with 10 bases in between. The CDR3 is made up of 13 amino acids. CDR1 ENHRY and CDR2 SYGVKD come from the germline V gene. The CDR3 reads CAISRQTDSPLHF. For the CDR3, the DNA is TGTGCCATCAGTCGACAGACGGATTCACCCCTCCACTTT.

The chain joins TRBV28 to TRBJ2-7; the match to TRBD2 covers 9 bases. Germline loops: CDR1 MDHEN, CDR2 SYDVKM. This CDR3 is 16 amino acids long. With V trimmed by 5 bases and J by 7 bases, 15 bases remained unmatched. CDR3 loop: CASSLKAGGRRGEQYF. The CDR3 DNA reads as TGTGCCAGCAGTCTAAAAGCGGGGGGTCGTCGTGGTGAGCAGTACTTC.

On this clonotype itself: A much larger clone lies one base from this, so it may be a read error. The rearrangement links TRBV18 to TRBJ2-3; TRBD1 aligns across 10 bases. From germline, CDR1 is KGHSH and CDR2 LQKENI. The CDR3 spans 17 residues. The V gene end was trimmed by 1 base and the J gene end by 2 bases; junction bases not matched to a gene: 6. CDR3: CASSPRGTGDLTDTQYF. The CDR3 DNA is TGTGCCAGCTCACCACGAGGGACAGGGGACCTCACAGATACGCAGTATTTT.

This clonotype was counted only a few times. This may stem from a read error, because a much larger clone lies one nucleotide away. CDR3 sequence: CASDGQGPHGQYF. CDR3 nucleotide sequence: TGTGCCAGCGACGGACAGGGCCCCCACGGGCAGTACTTC. The genes are TRBV28 and TRBJ2-7, with 8 bases identical to TRBD1. The V and J ends lost 8 bases and 9 bases, in that order; junction bases with no gene match: 12. The CDR3 sequence is 13 residues long. Germline assignment: CDR1 MDHEN and CDR2 SYDVKM.

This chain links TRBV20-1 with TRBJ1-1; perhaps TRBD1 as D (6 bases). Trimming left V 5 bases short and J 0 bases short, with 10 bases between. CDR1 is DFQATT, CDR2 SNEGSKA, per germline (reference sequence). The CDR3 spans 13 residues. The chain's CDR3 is CSAHRELNTEAFF. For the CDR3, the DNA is TGCAGTGCTCACAGGGAATTGAACACTGAAGCTTTCTTT.

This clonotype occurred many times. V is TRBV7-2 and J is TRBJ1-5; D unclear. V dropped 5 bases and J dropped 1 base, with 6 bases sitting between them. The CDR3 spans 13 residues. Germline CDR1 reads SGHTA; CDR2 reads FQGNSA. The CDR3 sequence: CASSPSSNQPQHF. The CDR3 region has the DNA TGTGCCAGCAGCCCCAGCAGCAATCAGCCCCAGCATTTT.

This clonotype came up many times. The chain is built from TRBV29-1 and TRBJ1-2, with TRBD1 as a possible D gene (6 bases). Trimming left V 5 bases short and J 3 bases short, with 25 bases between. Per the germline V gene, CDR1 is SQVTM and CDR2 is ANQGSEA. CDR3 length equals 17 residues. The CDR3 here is CSVFQAEGRGGHYGYTF. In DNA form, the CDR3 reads TGCAGCGTTTTCCAAGCGGAGGGCCGCGGGGGGCACTATGGCTACACCTTC.

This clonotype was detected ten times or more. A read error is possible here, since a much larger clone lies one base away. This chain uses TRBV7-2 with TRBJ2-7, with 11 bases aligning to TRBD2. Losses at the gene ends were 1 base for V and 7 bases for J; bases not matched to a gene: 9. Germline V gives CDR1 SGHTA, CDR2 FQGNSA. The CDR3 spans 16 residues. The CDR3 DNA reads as TGTGCCAGCAGCTTAGTCGGTAGCGGGGGGGCGTGGGAGCAGTACTTC. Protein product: CASSLVGSGGAWEQYF.

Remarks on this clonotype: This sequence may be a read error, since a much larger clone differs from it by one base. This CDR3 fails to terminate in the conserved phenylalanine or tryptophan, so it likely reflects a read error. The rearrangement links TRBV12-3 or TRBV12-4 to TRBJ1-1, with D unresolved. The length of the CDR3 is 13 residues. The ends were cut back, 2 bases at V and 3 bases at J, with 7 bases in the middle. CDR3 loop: CASSLFVDTEAFS. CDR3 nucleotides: TGTGCCAGCAGTTTATTCGTAGACACTGAAGCTTTCTCT.

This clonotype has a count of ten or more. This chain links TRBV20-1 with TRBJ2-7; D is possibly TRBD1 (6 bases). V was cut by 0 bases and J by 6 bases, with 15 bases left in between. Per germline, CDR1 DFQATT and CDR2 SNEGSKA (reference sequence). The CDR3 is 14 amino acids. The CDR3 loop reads CSARDEWTVAEQYF. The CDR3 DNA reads TGCAGTGCTAGAGATGAATGGACAGTAGCCGAGCAGTACTTC.

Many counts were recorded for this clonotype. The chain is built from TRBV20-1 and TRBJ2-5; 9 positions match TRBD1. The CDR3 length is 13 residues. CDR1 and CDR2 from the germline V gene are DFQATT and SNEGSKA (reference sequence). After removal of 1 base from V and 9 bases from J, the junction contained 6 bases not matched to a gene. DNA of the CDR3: TGCAGTGCTAGAGGTGGGACAGGGAGGGCCCAGTACTTC. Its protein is CSARGGTGRAQYF.

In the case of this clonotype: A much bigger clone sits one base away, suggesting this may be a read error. The CDR3 loop is CASSFFHLLGHNEQYF. For the CDR3, the DNA is TGTGCCAGCAGCTTCTTCCACCTCTTAGGGCACAATGAGCAGTACTTC. This chain joins TRBV7-2 and TRBJ2-5; D is uncertain. This CDR3 has 16 amino acids. Germline V gene sequence: CDR1 SGHTA, CDR2 FQGNSA. Trimming left V 3 bases short and J 11 bases short, with 25 bases between.

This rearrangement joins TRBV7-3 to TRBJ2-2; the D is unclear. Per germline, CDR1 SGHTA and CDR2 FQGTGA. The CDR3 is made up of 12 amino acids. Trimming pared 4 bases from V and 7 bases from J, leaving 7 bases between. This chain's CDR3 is CASSSTNGELFF. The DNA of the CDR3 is TGTGCCAGCAGCTCCACTAACGGGGAGCTGTTTTTT.

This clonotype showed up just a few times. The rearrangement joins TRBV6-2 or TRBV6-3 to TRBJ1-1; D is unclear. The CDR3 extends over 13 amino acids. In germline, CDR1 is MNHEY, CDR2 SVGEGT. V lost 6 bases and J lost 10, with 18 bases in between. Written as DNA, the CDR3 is TGTGCCAGCAGCCGAGCTGGAGGGAAGGGAGCTTTCTTT. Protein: CASSRAGGKGAFF.

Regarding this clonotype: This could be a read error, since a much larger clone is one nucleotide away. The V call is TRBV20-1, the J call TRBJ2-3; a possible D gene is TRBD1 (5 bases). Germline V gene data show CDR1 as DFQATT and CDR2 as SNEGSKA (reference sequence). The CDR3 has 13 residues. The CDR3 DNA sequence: TGCAGTACAAGGGGCACCCTCACAGATACGCGGTATTTT. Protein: CSTRGTLTDTRYF.

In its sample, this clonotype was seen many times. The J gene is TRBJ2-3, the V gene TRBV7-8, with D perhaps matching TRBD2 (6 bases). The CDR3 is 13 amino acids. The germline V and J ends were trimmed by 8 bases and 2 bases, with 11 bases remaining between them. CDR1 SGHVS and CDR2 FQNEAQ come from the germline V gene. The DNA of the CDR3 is TGTGCCAGCGATCGACTAGTCACAGATACGCAGTATTTT. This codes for CASDRLVTDTQYF.

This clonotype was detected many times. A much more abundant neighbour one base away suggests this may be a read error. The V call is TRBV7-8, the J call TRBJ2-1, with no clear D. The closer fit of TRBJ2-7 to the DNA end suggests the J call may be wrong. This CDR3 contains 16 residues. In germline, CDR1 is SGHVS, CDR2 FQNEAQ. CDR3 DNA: TGTGCCAGCAGCGCGTCCCTTTCCTCCTCCTACAATGAGCAGTACTTC. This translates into CASSASLSSSYNEQYF.

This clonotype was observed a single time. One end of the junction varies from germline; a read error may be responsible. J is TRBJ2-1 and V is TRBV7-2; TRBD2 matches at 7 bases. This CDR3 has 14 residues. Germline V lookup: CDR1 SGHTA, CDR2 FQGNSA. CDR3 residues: CACSLLLTTGGQFF. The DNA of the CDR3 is TGTGCCTGCAGCTTACTTCTCACCACGGGAGGTCAGTTCTTC. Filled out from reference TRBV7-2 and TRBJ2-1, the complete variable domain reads GAGVSQSPSNKVTEKGKDVELRCDPISGHTALYWYRQSLGQGLEFLIYFQGNSAPDKSGLPSDRFSAERTGGSVSTLTIQRTQQEDSAVYLCACSLLLTTGGQFFGPGTRLTVL.

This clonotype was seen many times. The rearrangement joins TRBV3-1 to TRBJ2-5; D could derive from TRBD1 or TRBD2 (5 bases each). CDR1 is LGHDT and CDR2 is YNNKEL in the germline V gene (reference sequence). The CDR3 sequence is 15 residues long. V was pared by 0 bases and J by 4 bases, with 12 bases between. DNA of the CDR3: TGTGCCAGCAGCCAAGATCGAGCAGGGACAGAGACCCAGTACTTC. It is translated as CASSQDRAGTETQYF.

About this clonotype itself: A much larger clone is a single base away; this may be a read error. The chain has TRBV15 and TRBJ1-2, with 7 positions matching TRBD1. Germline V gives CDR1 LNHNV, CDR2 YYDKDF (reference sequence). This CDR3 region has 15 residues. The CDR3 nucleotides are TGTACCACCAGCAGAGGCGGAGCAGGGGGATTAGGCTACACCTTC. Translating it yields CTTSRGGAGGLGYTF.

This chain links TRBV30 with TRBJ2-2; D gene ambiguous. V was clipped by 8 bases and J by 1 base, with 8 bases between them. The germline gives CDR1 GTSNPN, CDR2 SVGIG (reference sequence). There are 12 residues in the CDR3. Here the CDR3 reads CAGVGNTGELFF. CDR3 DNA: TGTGCCGGCGTGGGGAACACCGGGGAGCTGTTTTTT.

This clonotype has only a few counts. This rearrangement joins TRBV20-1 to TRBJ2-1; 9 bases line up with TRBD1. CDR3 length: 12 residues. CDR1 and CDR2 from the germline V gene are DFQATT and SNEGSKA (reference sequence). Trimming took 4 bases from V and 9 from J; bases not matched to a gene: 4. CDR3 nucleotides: TGCAGTGCTAACAGGGGGCCCTTTGAGCAGTTCTTC. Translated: CSANRGPFEQFF.

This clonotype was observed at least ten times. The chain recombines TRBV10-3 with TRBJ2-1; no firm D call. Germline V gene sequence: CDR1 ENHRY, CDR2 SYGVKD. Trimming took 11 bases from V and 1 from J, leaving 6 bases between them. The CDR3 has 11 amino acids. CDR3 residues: CAYGSYNEQFF. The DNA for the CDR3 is TGTGCCTATGGATCCTACAATGAGCAGTTCTTC.

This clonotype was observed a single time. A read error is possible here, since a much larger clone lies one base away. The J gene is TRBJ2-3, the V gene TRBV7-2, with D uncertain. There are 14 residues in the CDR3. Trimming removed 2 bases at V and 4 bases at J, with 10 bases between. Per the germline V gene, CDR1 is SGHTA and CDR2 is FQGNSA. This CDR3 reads CTSSLRLGPDTQYF. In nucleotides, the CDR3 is TGTACCAGCAGCTTAAGGCTCGGACCAGATACGCAGTATTTT. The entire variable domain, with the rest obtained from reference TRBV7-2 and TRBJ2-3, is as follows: GAGVSQSPSNKVTEKGKDVELRCDPISGHTALYWYRQSLGQGLEFLIYFQGNSAPDKSGLPSDRFSAERTGGSVSTLTIQRTQQEDSAVYLCTSSLRLGPDTQYFGPGTRLTVL.